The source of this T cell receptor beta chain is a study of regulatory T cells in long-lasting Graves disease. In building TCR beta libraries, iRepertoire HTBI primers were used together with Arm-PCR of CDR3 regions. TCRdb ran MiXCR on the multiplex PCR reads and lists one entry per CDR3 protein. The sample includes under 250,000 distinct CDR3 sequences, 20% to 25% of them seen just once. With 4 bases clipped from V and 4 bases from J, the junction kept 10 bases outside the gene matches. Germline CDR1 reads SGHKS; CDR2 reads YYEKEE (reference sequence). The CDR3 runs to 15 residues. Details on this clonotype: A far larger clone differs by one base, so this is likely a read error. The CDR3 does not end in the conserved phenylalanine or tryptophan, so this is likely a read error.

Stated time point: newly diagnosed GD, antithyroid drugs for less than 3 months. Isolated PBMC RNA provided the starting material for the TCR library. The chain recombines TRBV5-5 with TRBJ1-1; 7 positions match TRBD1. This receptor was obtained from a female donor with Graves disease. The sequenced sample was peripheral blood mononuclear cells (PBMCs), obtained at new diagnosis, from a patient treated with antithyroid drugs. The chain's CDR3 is CASSPRQGLSTEAFL. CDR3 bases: TGTGCCAGCAGCCCGCGACAGGGTCTGAGCACTGAAGCTTTCTTA.